This T cell receptor (beta chain) appears in the sequencing data of a study of graft-versus-host responses after intestinal transplantation. Study at large: Isolated intestinal, liver-intestinal, or multivisceral transplants had been given to the recipients. General study findings and limits: The study associated peak circulating GvH clone levels with early post-transplant HvG declines.

The ends were cut back, 5 bases at V and 10 bases at J, with 15 bases in the middle. Germline V lookup: CDR1 SGHAT, CDR2 FQNNGV. The CDR3 has 14 amino acids. To note about this clone: Its antigen is unknown.

The data were produced by immunoSEQ multiplex PCR, yet TCRdb's version contains in-frame clones alone and is incomplete. The table includes around 130,000 clones, approximately 92% detected once. The clonotype was recovered from a human donor who received an intestinal transplant. V gene TRBV11-2 combines with J gene TRBJ1-6; tentatively, D is TRBD1 (5 bases). The sample was unstimulated CD4+ T cells sorted from spleen or lymph node cells, taken before intestinal transplant. CDR3 region: CASSEDSLISPLHF. The DNA for the CDR3 is TGTGCCAGCAGCGAAGACAGCCTGATATCACCCCTCCACTTT. Full variable domain (missing parts from reference TRBV11-2 and TRBJ1-6): EAGVAQSPRYKIIEKRQSVAFWCNPISGHATLYWYQQILGQGPKLLIQFQNNGVVDDSQLPKDRFSAERLKGVDSTLKIQPAKLEDSAVYLCASSEDSLISPLHFGNGTRLTVT.